The 25 T cell receptor beta chains below were found in one sample sequenced in a study of T cell responses to AZD1222 COVID-19 vaccine. Libraries were prepared by immunoSEQ multiplex PCR; TCRdb keeps only in-frame clonotypes and omits some of them. In the table there are 150,000 to 200,000 clones, just under 95% of which are singletons. Source: peripheral blood, taken on day 0 of AZD1222 vaccination. The receptors were sampled from an adult in good health.

The chain employs TRBV28 and TRBJ2-7, with D possibly being TRBD2 (6 bases). There are 14 residues in the CDR3. The germline CDR1 and CDR2 sequences are MDHEN and SYDVKM. Trimming pared 6 bases from V and 7 bases from J, leaving 19 bases between. CDR3 region: CASRTAGPLGEQYF. DNA for the CDR3: TGTGCCAGCAGGACCGCGGGACCCCTAGGGGAGCAGTACTTC.

The CDR3 DNA is TGTGCCAGCAGTTGGAGGGGGCCTTCCTATGGCTACACCTTC. This sequence encodes CASSWRGPSYGYTF. The V gene is TRBV6-5, the J gene TRBJ1-2, with TRBD1 identical over 7 bases. The V gene's germline CDR1 is MNHEY and CDR2 SVGAGI. V lost 4 bases to trimming and J lost 4 bases; unmatched junction nucleotides: 6. CDR3 length: 14 residues.

The chain joins TRBV28 to TRBJ2-1; tentative D call: TRBD2 (5 bases). The germline V and J ends were trimmed by 6 bases and 7 bases, with 10 bases remaining between them. This CDR3 region has 12 residues. Germline V gene sequence: CDR1 MDHEN, CDR2 SYDVKM. The CDR3 reads CASRDSENEQFF. The DNA for the CDR3 is TGTGCCAGCAGGGACTCTGAAAATGAGCAGTTCTTC.

CDR3 amino acids: CAWSYPGAVRNYGYTF. CDR3 DNA: TGTGCCTGGAGTTACCCAGGGGCGGTCAGGAACTATGGCTACACCTTC. The rearrangement links TRBV30 to TRBJ1-2, with a possible D match to TRBD1 (6 bases). The V and J ends lost 2 bases and 2 bases respectively, with 18 bases between them. Germline CDR1 and CDR2: GTSNPN and SVGIG (reference sequence). The CDR3 length is 16 residues.

This chain uses TRBV15 with TRBJ2-1; D not resolved. The CDR3 sequence is 15 residues long. The germline V gene has CDR1 LNHNV and CDR2 YYDKDF (reference sequence). The V end was cut by 5 bases, the J end by 4 bases, with 15 bases between. For the CDR3, the DNA is TGTGCCACCAGCGCCAAGGTTGTGGGGTACAATGAGCAGTTCTTC. Amino acids: CATSAKVVGYNEQFF.

The rearrangement joins TRBV12-3 or TRBV12-4 to TRBJ1-1, with TRBD1 matching 7 bases. Trimming took 5 bases from V and 5 from J; bases not matched to a gene: 5. The length of the CDR3 is 13 residues. Here the CDR3 DNA reads TGTGCCAGCAGTCTGCCGGGACAGACTGAAGCTTTCTTT. It yields the protein CASSLPGQTEAFF.

The chain joins TRBV5-8 to TRBJ1-1; 8 nucleotides line up with TRBD1. The CDR3 runs to 15 residues. Germline CDR1 and CDR2: SGHTS and YDEGEE. After removal of 0 bases from V and 5 bases from J, the junction contained 6 bases not matched to a gene. CDR3 nucleotides: TGTGCCAGCAGCTTGGGAGACAGGGGTGGGACTGAAGCTTTCTTT. Translated, it gives CASSLGDRGGTEAFF. Supplemented by reference TRBV5-8 and TRBJ1-1, the full variable domain reads EAGVTQSPTHLIKTRGQQATLRCSPISGHTSVYWYQQALGLGLQFLLWYDEGEERNRGNFPPRFSGRQFPNYSSELNVNALELEDSALYLCASSLGDRGGTEAFFGQGTRLTVV.

CDR3 protein: CAWTAGEDTEAFF. DNA for the CDR3: TGTGCCTGGACGGCAGGGGAGGACACTGAAGCTTTCTTT. The chain uses TRBV30 and TRBJ1-1; D is possibly TRBD1 (6 bases). Germline loops: CDR1 GTSNPN, CDR2 SVGIG (reference sequence). The V end was cut by 4 bases, the J end by 3 bases, with 12 bases between. The CDR3 spans 13 residues.

This sequence joins TRBV6-6 and TRBJ2-1, with D possibly being TRBD1 (6 bases). Germline CDR1 reads MNHNY; CDR2 reads SVGAGI (reference sequence). With 5 bases removed from V and 4 bases from J, the gap between germline ends came to 18 bases. This CDR3 contains 16 residues. CDR3 region: CASSRPFSTGYNEQFF. CDR3 bases: TGTGCCAGCAGTCGCCCCTTCTCGACAGGTTACAATGAGCAGTTCTTC.

V usage is TRBV5-1 and J usage is TRBJ1-4; TRBD1 aligns across 10 bases. CDR3 length: 17 residues. Germline V lookup: CDR1 SGHRS, CDR2 YFSETQ. J was trimmed by 8 bases and V by 3 bases; bases with no gene match: 13. CDR3 nucleotide sequence: TGCGCCAGCAGCTCCTCGGGACAGGGGACGCCGGGGGAAAAACTGTTTTTT. Translation gives CASSSSGQGTPGEKLFF.

The rearrangement joins TRBV6-6 to TRBJ1-5; D gene uncertain. The CDR3 length is 13 residues. Per the germline V gene, CDR1 is MNHNY and CDR2 is SVGAGI (reference sequence). V lost 6 bases and J lost 6, with 12 bases in between. The CDR3 region is CASSPDGVQPQHF. In DNA form, the CDR3 reads TGTGCCAGCAGCCCCGATGGGGTTCAGCCCCAGCATTTT.

This chain connects TRBV5-8 to TRBJ2-1; 7 bases are shared with TRBD1. Germline V CDR1 and CDR2: SGHTS, YDEGEE. J gave up 4 bases and V 2 bases, and 6 bases lay outside the gene matches. This CDR3 is built from 15 residues. The CDR3 sequence: CASSLGTVNYNEQFF. The CDR3 DNA is TGTGCCAGCAGCTTAGGGACAGTCAATTACAATGAGCAGTTCTTC.

V gene TRBV5-6 combines with J gene TRBJ2-7; TRBD1 is a possible D gene (6 bases). This CDR3 is 14 amino acids long. Trimming pared 4 bases from V and 3 bases from J, leaving 14 bases between. The germline V gene has CDR1 SGHDT and CDR2 YYEEEE. Written as DNA, the CDR3 is TGTGCCAGCAGCCCCGGGACATCCCACTACGAGCAGTACTTC. This codes for CASSPGTSHYEQYF.

This clone was observed a single time. The chain carries TRBV2 and TRBJ1-2, with 9 bases lining up with TRBD1. V gave up 7 bases and J gave up 7 bases; unmatched junction bases: 10. CDR1 is SNHLY, CDR2 FYNNEI, per germline. The CDR3 sequence is 14 residues long. In nucleotides, the CDR3 is TGTGCCAGCACTCCGGACAGGGGAGAATTTGGCTACACCTTC. This codes for CASTPDRGEFGYTF.

This chain links TRBV10-2 with TRBJ1-1; TRBD1 matches 9 bases. The germline gives CDR1 WSHSY, CDR2 SAAADI. The CDR3 covers 14 residues. Unmatched junction bases numbered 8, after V lost 7 bases and J lost 5 bases. The chain's CDR3 is CASNGQGRGTEAFF. CDR3 DNA sequence: TGCGCCAGCAATGGACAGGGGAGAGGGACTGAAGCTTTCTTT.

The chain is built from TRBV28 and TRBJ1-1; D is ambiguous. CDR3 length: 13 residues. Germline CDR1 is MDHEN and CDR2 is SYDVKM. Trimming stripped 6 bases from V and 1 base from J, with 9 bases between. The CDR3: CASSPTRNTEAFF. The DNA of the CDR3 is TGTGCCAGCAGCCCCACAAGGAACACTGAAGCTTTCTTT.

The chain recombines TRBV28 with TRBJ1-3; the match to TRBD1 covers 7 bases. The V gene's germline CDR1 is MDHEN and CDR2 SYDVKM. V lost 8 bases to trimming and J lost 8 bases; unmatched junction nucleotides: 18. This CDR3 spans 16 amino acids. DNA for the CDR3: TGTGCCAGCGGATCACAACAGGGGACGCTTATTGACACCATATATTTT. Protein product: CASGSQQGTLIDTIYF.

The rearrangement links TRBV4-1 to TRBJ1-2; the D gene is possibly TRBD1 (5 bases). The germline V gene has CDR1 MGHRA and CDR2 YSYEKL. V lost 4 bases and J 8 bases, leaving 17 bases between the germline ends. The CDR3 is made up of 14 amino acids. CDR3 residues: CASSPMGVGSGYTF. CDR3 DNA sequence: TGCGCCAGCAGCCCCATGGGGGTGGGGAGCGGCTACACCTTC.

The chain carries TRBV5-4 and TRBJ2-5, with 9 positions matching TRBD1. The germline V gene has CDR1 SGHNT and CDR2 YYREEE (reference sequence). The CDR3 has 15 amino acids. V shed 4 bases, J shed 5 bases, and the junction held 9 bases outside the gene matches. CDR3 nucleotide sequence: TGTGCCAGCAGCCCCGGGACAGGGTTGGACGAGACCCAGTACTTC. It translates to CASSPGTGLDETQYF.

The chain joins TRBV6-1 to TRBJ2-3, with no clear D. This CDR3 region has 13 residues. Looked up from germline, CDR1 is MNHNS and CDR2 is SASEGT. Trimming pared 1 base from V and 3 bases from J, leaving 5 bases between. The CDR3 region is CASSEGETDTQYF. Written as DNA, the CDR3 is TGTGCCAGCAGTGAAGGAGAGACAGATACGCAGTATTTT.

The V call is TRBV5-1, the J call TRBJ2-1; TRBD2 matches at 9 bases. V lost 0 bases, J lost 4 bases, and 2 bases stayed unmatched. The germline gives CDR1 SGHRS, CDR2 YFSETQ. The CDR3 consists of 15 residues. CDR3 loop: CASSLGSGGYNEQFF. CDR3 in DNA: TGCGCCAGCAGCTTGGGGAGCGGGGGGTACAATGAGCAGTTCTTC.

The chain links TRBV19 to TRBJ1-2; TRBD1 matches at 7 bases. The CDR3 is 12 amino acids. J was trimmed by 6 bases and V by 5 bases; bases with no gene match: 3. Germline values: CDR1 LNHDA, CDR2 SQIVND (reference sequence). The CDR3 bases are TGTGCCAGTAGTCCCAGGGGGGATGGCTACACCTTC. Its protein product is CASSPRGDGYTF.

This clone is a singleton in its sample. This chain uses TRBV18 with TRBJ2-7; 10 nucleotides match TRBD1. V trimming: 6 bases; J trimming: 2 bases; junction bases outside the gene matches: 7. The CDR3 spans 15 residues. CDR1 and CDR2 from the germline V gene are KGHSH and LQKENI. The CDR3 protein is CASSHRTGGPYEQYF. CDR3 in DNA: TGTGCCAGCTCGCACAGGACAGGGGGACCCTACGAGCAGTACTTC. The variable domain in full, with the rest retrieved from reference TRBV18 and TRBJ2-7, is NAGVMQNPRHLVRRRGQEARLRCSPMKGHSHVYWYRQLPEEGLKFMVYLQKENIIDESGMPKERFSAEFPKEGPSILRIQQVVRGDSAAYFCASSHRTGGPYEQYFGPGTRLTVT.

V is TRBV3-1 (or the pseudogene TRBV3-2) and J is TRBJ1-5; D ambiguous. V lost 8 bases, J lost 4 bases, and 6 bases lay in between. The germline gives CDR1 LGHDT, CDR2 YNNKEL (reference sequence). This CDR3 region has 11 residues. This CDR3 is CASGENQPQHF. CDR3 sequence (DNA): TGTGCCAGCGGAGAAAATCAGCCCCAGCATTTT.

This clone was picked up one time. The J gene is TRBJ2-7, the V gene TRBV3-1 (or the pseudogene TRBV3-2); 7 bases are shared with TRBD2. The V gene's germline CDR1 is LGHDT and CDR2 YNNKEL (reference sequence). J gave up 0 bases and V 1 base, and 9 bases lay outside the gene matches. The CDR3 has 17 residues. The DNA of the CDR3 is TGTGCCAGCAGCCAAGTGGTCCCTGGGAGGGTCTCCTACGAGCAGTACTTC. Protein product: CASSQVVPGRVSYEQYF.